Listed here is a single T cell receptor beta chain. Its antigen is unidentified. TCR beta VDJ and CDR3 profiles were obtained from a genomic DNA template. One entry per CDR3 protein results from TCRdb running MiXCR on the reads. There are fewer than 250,000 distinct CDR3 sequences in the sample; roughly half occur only once, and 15% to 20% lies in the top ten. The data originate from a study of CD8+CD57+ T cells in acquired aplastic anemia. Study information: An average of roughly 10 million reads for CD4+ cells was obtained from healthy donors.

The CDR3 covers 15 residues. Germline V gives CDR1 WNHNN, CDR2 SYGVQD (reference sequence). With 6 bases clipped from V and 7 bases from J, the junction kept 9 bases outside the gene matches. Study-wide findings and caveats: Some 31 sequences, all CD8+ CDR3, were shared between patients and controls.

The V call is TRBV10-1, the J call TRBJ1-5; 10 bases fit TRBD1. Specimen: sorted CD4+, CD8+, or CD8+CD57+ T cells (not recorded which) from PBMCs. The TCR was taken from a human donor in good health, serving as a control. CDR3 protein: CASSLRQGAPQPQHF. As DNA, the CDR3 is TGCGCCAGCAGCCTCAGACAGGGGGCCCCCCAGCCCCAGCATTTT.